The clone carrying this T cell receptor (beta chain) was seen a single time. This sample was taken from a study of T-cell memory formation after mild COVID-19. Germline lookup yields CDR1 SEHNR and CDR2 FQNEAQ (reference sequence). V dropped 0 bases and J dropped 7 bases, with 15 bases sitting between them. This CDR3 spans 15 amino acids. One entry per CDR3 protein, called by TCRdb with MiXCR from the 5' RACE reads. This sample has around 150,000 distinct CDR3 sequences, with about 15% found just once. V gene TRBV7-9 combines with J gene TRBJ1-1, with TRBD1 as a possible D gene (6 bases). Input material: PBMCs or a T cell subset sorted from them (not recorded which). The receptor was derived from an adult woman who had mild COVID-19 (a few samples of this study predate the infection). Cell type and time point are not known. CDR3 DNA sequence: TGTGCCAGCAGCTTAGCCGGGGGCGAGAGAATTGAAGCTTTCTTT. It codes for CASSLAGGERIEAFF.